A selection of T cell receptor beta chains follows, all from one sample in a study of control samples from healthy donors and cancer patients. Assay: immunoSEQ multiplex PCR; the TCRdb copy retains only in-frame clones and omits some. The sample consists of around 100,000 clones, about 88% of them appearing once. The sequencing input was blood. Receptors originate from a woman in her sixties or seventies in good health. Each CDR3 is given with its conserved first and last residue. Each record gives: V gene, clone size, CDR3 protein. Size tells how often a clone was seen (once, few, many) or the class of an expanded clone, and some rows leave it out.

TRBV15 | NA | CATSSRPPGTYNEQFF
TRBV27 | NA | CASNTQGPNTEAFF
TRBV6-4 | NA | CASSETGAGANVLTF
TRBV11-2 | NA | CASSLQTFTGELFF
TRBV30 | NA | CAWSTDFLNTEAFF
TRBV10-1 | NA | CASSEKEQGSPYSNQPQHF
TRBV6-4 | NA | CASSDSQGSYNEQFF
TRBV7-8 | NA | CASSLVQGGGGYTF
TRBV6-5 | NA | CASRLQGAGDTQYF
TRBV28 | NA | CASSFSRQGMAFF
TRBV7-2 | few | CASSLPSGRQETQYF
TRBV7-7 | once | CASSLGGSPETQYF
TRBV2 | NA | CASIEYTEAFF
TRBV2 | NA | CASRPSRVGNQPQHF
TRBV5-8 | NA | CASSPGQNYGYTF
TRBV25-1 | NA | CASSAQVGTGVYEQYF
TRBV5-1 | NA | CASSLGAENQPQHF
TRBV5-1 | few | CASSEQTGTNTEAFF
TRBV29-1 | few | CSVSGMTSTDTQYF
TRBV7-9 | few | CALEFDMVGYTF
TRBV6-6 | NA | CASSYSETQYF
TRBV21-1 | NA | CARKTELNYGYTF
TRBV5-1 | once | CASTYGGDTQYF
TRBV2 | NA | CASSATYEQYF
TRBV5-4 | once | CASSSSVGAGGTDTQYF
TRBV5-1 | NA | CASSFDTNYGYTF
TRBV4-1 | NA | CASSPQGLADNEQFF
TRBV10-3 | NA | CAISDSGSNQPQHF
TRBV13 | NA | CASSLHQGGSYEQYF
TRBV9 | NA | CASSPGGLAGGRGELFF
TRBV14 | NA | CASSYAGANVLTF
TRBV15 | NA | CATSRGRVGSNQPQHF
TRBV3-1/TRBV3-2 | NA | CASSQDTGDRQPQHF
TRBV7-6 | once | CASSLNPGGTVNEKLFF
TRBV6-5 | NA | CASRTGLGETQYF
TRBV7-9 | NA | CASSPDGNQPQHF
TRBV9 | NA | CASSVGDRGGNTEAFF
TRBV28 | NA | CASSQGTGVSYGYTF
TRBV6-2/TRBV6-3 | NA | CASSSRGGHVQPQHF
TRBV7-9 | NA | CASSWTGGQDEQFF
TRBV11-2 | NA | CASSFERGAHNEQFF
TRBV7-6 | once | CASSPLTTGEPYGYTF
TRBV11-2 | NA | CASSLMPGNQPQHF
TRBV30 | NA | CAWSRHGQTLYGYTF
TRBV5-1 | few | CASSLGDRNGYTF
TRBV6-5 | NA | CASNPNHDEQYF